The 7 T cell receptor beta chains presented below share a single source sample, sequenced in a study of memory CD4+ T cells and cytomegalovirus serostatus. The sort gate was single viable CD3+CD4+CD8-CD45RO+ cells for memory CD4+ T cells. Using immunoSEQ multiplex PCR, the repertoire was profiled, and TCRdb retains in-frame clones only, with some absent. Of under 50,000 clones listed, 78% are singletons. The sample taken for sequencing was memory CD4+ T cells from blood. The receptors shown here come from an adult in good health and CMV-seronegative.

The chain links TRBV2 to TRBJ2-3; TRBD2 matches 7 bases. The CDR3 has 15 amino acids. The germline CDR1 and CDR2 sequences are SNHLY and FYNNEI. V shed 6 bases and J 1 base; nucleotides not matched to a gene: 7. CDR3 protein: CASSPWAGGTDTQYF. In nucleotides, the CDR3 is TGTGCCAGCAGCCCCTGGGCGGGGGGCACAGATACGCAGTATTTT.

The chain carries TRBV7-9 and TRBJ2-5, with 7 bases lining up with TRBD2. V lost 5 bases to trimming and J lost 5 bases; unmatched junction nucleotides: 5. CDR1 and CDR2 from the germline V gene are SEHNR and FQNEAQ (reference sequence). CDR3 length: 13 amino acids. The CDR3 DNA sequence: TGTGCCAGCAGCCCAAAAGCGGGGGAGACCCAGTACTTC. Translating it yields CASSPKAGETQYF.

The V call is TRBV30, the J call TRBJ1-2; D remains unclear. CDR1 and CDR2 (germline): GTSNPN, SVGIG (reference sequence). CDR3 length equals 12 residues. The germline V and J ends were trimmed by 3 bases and 3 bases, with 8 bases remaining between them. In nucleotides, the CDR3 is TGTGCCTGGAGGCAGGACCACTATGGCTACACCTTC. It yields the protein CAWRQDHYGYTF.

The genes are TRBV9 and TRBJ2-2, with a possible D match to TRBD2 (6 bases). Trimming shortened V by 3 bases and J by 3 bases, and 18 bases separated the two germline ends. The CDR3 loop spans 17 amino acids. Germline V gives CDR1 SGDLS, CDR2 YYNGEE. CDR3 in DNA: TGTGCCAGCAGCGGAAGTTGGGGAGGCGGGTACACCGGGGAGCTGTTTTTT. Its protein is CASSGSWGGGYTGELFF.

The rearrangement links TRBV28 to TRBJ2-7, with 9 bases lining up with TRBD2. The V gene's germline CDR1 is MDHEN and CDR2 SYDVKM. The V segment lost 1 base and the J segment 6 bases; nucleotides outside the gene matches: 7. This CDR3 contains 15 residues. CDR3 in DNA: TGTGCCAGCAGTTTATCCCCTCTAGCGGGGCTCGAGCAGTACTTC. Residues: CASSLSPLAGLEQYF.

The chain recombines TRBV19 with TRBJ1-5, with D unclear. V lost 3 bases, J lost 4 bases, and 10 bases lay in between. The CDR3 consists of 14 residues. The germline V gene encodes CDR1 LNHDA and CDR2 SQIVND (reference sequence). CDR3 residues: CASSIYGLNQPQHF. The CDR3 DNA follows: TGTGCCAGTAGTATCTATGGGCTGAATCAGCCCCAGCATTTT.

This rearrangement joins TRBV7-2 to TRBJ2-3; 7 bases are a match to TRBD2. J lost 0 bases, V lost 1 base, and 4 bases had no gene match. The CDR3 extends over 16 amino acids. Looked up from germline, CDR1 is SGHTA and CDR2 is FQGNSA. The CDR3 loop reads CASSLGLALSTDTQYF. CDR3 DNA: TGTGCCAGCAGCTTAGGACTAGCCCTTAGCACAGATACGCAGTATTTT.